The rows below give T cell receptor beta chains drawn from one sample of a study of monozygotic twins with inflammatory bowel disease. Using the 5' RACE reads, TCRdb records one entry per CDR3 protein without DNA. The listing records 150,000 to 200,000 distinct CDR3 sequences. The specimen sequenced was blood. All receptors derive from a human donor with ulcerative colitis or Crohn's disease, or a healthy co-twin of an affected twin (not recorded which). The CDR3 runs from the conserved cysteine through the conserved F or W.

v_call: TRBV19
j_call: TRBJ2-7
cdr3_length: 15
cdr3_aa: CASSTRTSGSYEQYF

v_call: TRBV5-1
j_call: TRBJ1-4
cdr3_length: 14
cdr3_aa: CASSTPGVNEKLFF

v_call: TRBV7-9
j_call: TRBJ2-3
cdr3_length: 14
cdr3_aa: CASSFRAGGDTQYF

v_call: TRBV4-2
j_call: TRBJ2-3
cdr3_length: 16
cdr3_aa: CASSQRGDSPTDTQYF

v_call: TRBV5-1
j_call: TRBJ2-7
cdr3_length: 15
cdr3_aa: CASSLMGASSYEQYF

v_call: TRBV5-1
j_call: TRBJ2-1
cdr3_length: 14
cdr3_aa: CASSAAGSSNEQFF

v_call: TRBV30
j_call: TRBJ2-2
cdr3_length: 14
cdr3_aa: CAWSRGRKVGELFF

v_call: TRBV7-2
j_call: TRBJ2-1
cdr3_length: 11
cdr3_aa: CASSLGSGHTF

v_call: TRBV12-3/TRBV12-4
j_call: TRBJ2-2
cdr3_length: 14
cdr3_aa: CASSPTRNTGELFF

v_call: TRBV10-3
j_call: TRBJ2-2
cdr3_length: 15
cdr3_aa: CAISGSGRNTGELFF

v_call: TRBV5-8
j_call: TRBJ1-6
cdr3_length: 15
cdr3_aa: CASRSPGIWTSPLHF

v_call: TRBV14
j_call: TRBJ2-7
cdr3_length: 14
cdr3_aa: CASSAGRGPYEQYF

v_call: TRBV5-1
j_call: TRBJ2-7
cdr3_length: 15
cdr3_aa: CASSLRRGVTYEQYF

v_call: TRBV5-8
j_call: TRBJ2-5
cdr3_length: 15
cdr3_aa: CASSLAWALQETQYF

v_call: TRBV6-1
j_call: TRBJ1-1
cdr3_length: 15
cdr3_aa: CASSVTTMRNTEAFF

v_call: TRBV20-1
j_call: TRBJ2-7
cdr3_length: 15
cdr3_aa: CSARKDPADVGEQYF

v_call: TRBV3-1
j_call: TRBJ1-4
cdr3_length: 14
cdr3_aa: CASSRRQGDEKLFF

v_call: TRBV7-2
j_call: TRBJ2-4
cdr3_length: 15
cdr3_aa: CASSLGRDRKNIQYF

v_call: TRBV5-8
j_call: TRBJ1-2
cdr3_length: 12
cdr3_aa: CASSLTGSGYTF

v_call: TRBV5-1
j_call: TRBJ1-1
cdr3_length: 16
cdr3_aa: CASSYGQGAWNTEAFF

v_call: TRBV5-6
j_call: TRBJ1-6
cdr3_length: 19
cdr3_aa: CASGWRRGGGSSYNSPLHF

v_call: TRBV7-7
j_call: TRBJ1-2
cdr3_length: 14
cdr3_aa: CASSLQGISYGYTF

v_call: TRBV5-1
j_call: TRBJ2-1
cdr3_length: 18
cdr3_aa: CASSWGLAGTSSYNEQFF

v_call: TRBV4-2
j_call: TRBJ2-2
cdr3_length: 16
cdr3_aa: CASSPRSGSATGELFF

v_call: TRBV4-1
j_call: TRBJ1-4
cdr3_length: 14
cdr3_aa: CASRHPGPNEKLFF

v_call: TRBV29-1
j_call: TRBJ2-2
cdr3_length: 15
cdr3_aa: CSASRGHTNTGELFF

v_call: TRBV7-2
j_call: TRBJ1-1
cdr3_length: 15
cdr3_aa: CASRGIGQPNTEAFF

v_call: TRBV20-1
j_call: TRBJ1-6
cdr3_length: 16
cdr3_aa: CSARDLEGWESSPLHF

v_call: TRBV5-6
j_call: TRBJ2-7
cdr3_length: 15
cdr3_aa: CASSLLVDRGFEQYF

v_call: TRBV6-6
j_call: TRBJ1-3
cdr3_length: 13
cdr3_aa: CASSSLGGNTIYF

v_call: TRBV19
j_call: TRBJ2-7
cdr3_length: 15
cdr3_aa: CASSIVAGASYEQYF